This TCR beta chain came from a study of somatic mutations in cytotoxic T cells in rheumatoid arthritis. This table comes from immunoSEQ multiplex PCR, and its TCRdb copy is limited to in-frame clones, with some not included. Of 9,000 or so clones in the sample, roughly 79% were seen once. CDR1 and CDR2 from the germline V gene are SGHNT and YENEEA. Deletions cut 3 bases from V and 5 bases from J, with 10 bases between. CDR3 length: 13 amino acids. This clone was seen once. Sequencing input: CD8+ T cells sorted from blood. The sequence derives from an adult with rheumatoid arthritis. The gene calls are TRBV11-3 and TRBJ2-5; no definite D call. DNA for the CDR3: TGTGCCAGCAGCTTCCAGAATTCGGAGACCCAGTACTTC. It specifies CASSFQNSETQYF.